The following is a T cell receptor (beta chain) sequence with its context. Its antigen is as yet unknown. The sample contains more than one DNA sequence encoding this CDR3. Naive, central memory, regulatory and stem cell-like memory cells within the CD4+ compartment were sorted using CD45RO/CCR7/CD25/CD127/CD95/CD27. This CDR3 contains 12 residues. V dropped 5 bases and J dropped 4 bases, with 11 bases sitting between them. From germline, CDR1 is GTSNPN and CDR2 SVGIG (reference sequence). These data are taken from a study of beta chain features in type 1 diabetes. Study overall: Patients looked much like healthy donors when it came to age, gender and cell yields. In all, approximately 110 million sorted cells from all samples were analyzed.

Isolated RNA was reverse transcribed in full, so expressed TCRB transcripts were sequenced. Clones were read by immunoSEQ multiplex PCR, and TCRdb kept only the in-frame ones, dropping some. The table lists hundreds of thousands of clones, roughly 31% of them singletons. The study's findings and limits: No resolution was reached here on whether HLA type influences TCRB rearrangement.

The sequence derives from a man between 18 and 29 years old in good health. The chain joins TRBV30 to TRBJ2-5; maybe TRBD2 (5 bases). Sample: naive CD4+ T cells from blood. Here the CDR3 reads CAWSLRGETQYF. The CDR3 DNA is TGTGCCTGGTCCCTTCGGGGAGAGACCCAGTACTTC.